The clone carrying this T cell receptor (beta chain) has at least ten counts. Individually, cDNA molecules had unique molecular identifiers attached to them. TCRdb ran MiXCR on the 5' RACE reads and lists one entry per CDR3 protein. The repertoire consists of some 82,000 distinct CDR3 sequences, with about 6% occurring once and the leading ten covering about 7.5%. CDR1 and CDR2 (germline): LGHNA, YSLEER. V shed 2 bases, J shed 4 bases, and the junction held 2 bases outside the gene matches. The CDR3 sequence is 14 residues long. This entry belongs to a study of early T cells in non-severe SARS-CoV-2 infection.

This sequence was found in an adult who was a healthcare worker with PCR-confirmed SARS-CoV-2 infection or an uninfected control (not recorded which). V and J are TRBV4-3 and TRBJ1-1, with TRBD1 identical over 9 bases. Specimen: whole blood. The CDR3 loop reads CASSQSTGGTEAFF. The DNA for the CDR3 is TGCGCCAGCAGCCAATCGACAGGGGGCACTGAAGCTTTCTTT.